Below, 11 T cell receptor beta chains from the same sample are listed, as sequenced in a study of blood T cell repertoires in COVID-19. Data came from immunoSEQ multiplex PCR; TCRdb stores just in-frame clones and leaves some out. The table shows a few hundred thousand clones, with roughly 87% occurring only once. Specimen: peripheral blood. The receptors originated from a woman in her 30s with acute or convalescent COVID-19.

This clone was picked up a small number of times. The chain is built from TRBV11-2 and TRBJ1-3; 8 nucleotides agree with TRBD1. Germline V gene data show CDR1 as SGHAT and CDR2 as FQNNGV. CDR3 size: 15 residues. Losses at the gene ends were 3 bases for V and 4 bases for J; bases not matched to a gene: 5. CDR3 bases: TGTGCCAGCAGCTTCGGCGGGACAGGAGGAAACACCATATATTTT. Its protein is CASSFGGTGGNTIYF.

This chain connects TRBV3-1 (or the pseudogene TRBV3-2) to TRBJ2-2; 10 positions match TRBD2. The CDR3 covers 18 residues. The ends lost 2 bases at V and 8 bases at J; junction bases unmatched: 14. Germline V gene lookup returns CDR1 LGHDT and CDR2 YNNKEL (reference sequence). CDR3 bases: TGTGCCAGCAGCCAACGGAGGGGACTAGCGTCGATTTTAGGGGAGCTGTTTTTT. It specifies CASSQRRGLASILGELFF.

This clone came up once. This chain links TRBV6-2 or TRBV6-3 with TRBJ1-2, with D tentatively TRBD1 (6 bases). Per germline, CDR1 MNHEY and CDR2 SVGEGT. This CDR3 region has 13 residues. V was shortened by 5 bases and J by 4 bases, with 11 bases between the two germline ends. In nucleotides, the CDR3 is TGTGCCAGCAGTACCGACAGGACCTATGGCTACACCTTC. As protein: CASSTDRTYGYTF.

The rearrangement joins TRBV5-1 to TRBJ1-2; D uncertain. The CDR3 loop spans 13 amino acids. The germline V and J ends were trimmed by 0 bases and 6 bases, with 9 bases remaining between them. Germline V gene sequence: CDR1 SGHRS, CDR2 YFSETQ. The CDR3 nucleotides read TGCGCCAGCAGCTTGGTGGGCGTCGATGGCTACACCTTC. Translated, it gives CASSLVGVDGYTF. The variable domain in full, with the rest retrieved from reference TRBV5-1 and TRBJ1-2, is KAGVTQTPRYLIKTRGQQVTLSCSPISGHRSVSWYQQTPGQGLQFLFEYFSETQRNKGNFPGRFSGRQFSNSRSEMNVSTLELGDSALYLCASSLVGVDGYTFGSGTRLTVV.

The rearrangement uses TRBV4-3 and TRBJ2-7, with D perhaps matching TRBD1 (6 bases). The CDR3 contains 15 residues. Germline-derived CDR1 and CDR2 are LGHNA and YSLEER. Trimming took off 1 base at V and 2 bases at J, with 12 bases between the two ends. The CDR3: CASSQGTDLTYEQYF. The CDR3 bases are TGCGCCAGCAGCCAAGGGACAGACTTAACCTACGAGCAGTACTTC.

The V gene is TRBV7-2, the J gene TRBJ2-1, with 14 bases identical to TRBD2. J was trimmed by 5 bases and V by 5 bases; bases with no gene match: 14. The CDR3 sequence is 19 residues long. Germline V lookup: CDR1 SGHTA, CDR2 FQGNSA. DNA of the CDR3: TGTGCCAGCAGCCCCACGGGGACTAGCGGGAGAGGAGTTAACAATGAGCAGTTCTTC. Translation gives CASSPTGTSGRGVNNEQFF.

The chain carries TRBV5-1 and TRBJ2-3; 12 nucleotides match TRBD2. CDR3 size: 14 residues. V was pared by 3 bases and J by 6 bases, with 2 bases of the junction left unmatched. The germline CDR1 and CDR2 sequences are SGHRS and YFSETQ. The CDR3 nucleotides are TGCGCCAGCAGCTCCGGGACTAGCGGGGATACGCAGTATTTT. It translates to CASSSGTSGDTQYF. The full variable domain, its missing parts supplied by reference TRBV5-1 and TRBJ2-3, is KAGVTQTPRYLIKTRGQQVTLSCSPISGHRSVSWYQQTPGQGLQFLFEYFSETQRNKGNFPGRFSGRQFSNSRSEMNVSTLELGDSALYLCASSSGTSGDTQYFGPGTRLTVL.

The V gene is TRBV11-3, the J gene TRBJ2-3; 9 nucleotides agree with TRBD1. Germline V gives CDR1 SGHNT, CDR2 YENEEA. V dropped 1 base and J dropped 6; count of bases not matched to a gene: 5. The CDR3 is 15 amino acids. The CDR3 sequence: CASSLGGQGVDTQYF. The CDR3 bases are TGTGCCAGCAGCTTAGGGGGACAGGGAGTCGATACGCAGTATTTT.

On this clone: The junction and the germline gene differ at one end; a read error may be behind it. This chain connects TRBV7-7 to TRBJ2-5; either TRBD1 or TRBD2 may supply D (5 bases each). The germline V gene has CDR1 SSHAT and CDR2 FNYEAQ (reference sequence). The CDR3 has 14 amino acids. The CDR3 DNA follows: TGTGCTAGCAGCTTAGGGACGGGATCCGAGACCCAGTACTTC. Amino acid sequence: CASSLGTGSETQYF.

V gene TRBV6-2 or TRBV6-3 combines with J gene TRBJ2-1; 11 bases line up with TRBD1. The CDR3 is made up of 22 amino acids. The V gene end was trimmed by 6 bases and the J gene end by 7 bases; junction bases not matched to a gene: 29. CDR1 and CDR2 from the germline V gene are MNHEY and SVGEGT. The CDR3 reads CASSLFLAGQGEAGNLGNEQFF. As DNA, the CDR3 is TGTGCCAGCAGCCTTTTTCTTGCGGGACAGGGGGAAGCCGGGAACCTCGGAAATGAGCAGTTCTTC.

The genes are TRBV4-3 and TRBJ2-1; 13 positions agree with TRBD2. The CDR3 is 19 residues long. The junction had 9 bases not matched to a gene; V was cut back by 0 bases and J by 4 bases. Germline V gives CDR1 LGHNA, CDR2 YSLEER. The CDR3 sequence is CASSQDTGLAGETYNEQFF. CDR3 coding DNA: TGCGCCAGCAGCCAAGATACCGGACTAGCGGGAGAAACATACAATGAGCAGTTCTTC.